These T cell receptor beta chains were read from a single sample in a study of shared clonotypes between healthy human individuals. Sequenced by immunoSEQ multiplex PCR; TCRdb stores in-frame clones only, minus some. The sample shows around 700,000 clones, about three quarters of them seen only once. What was sequenced was memory CD4+ T cells sorted from blood. The receptors were gathered from a woman younger than 45 in good health. The CDR3 runs from the conserved cysteine through the conserved F or W. A D gene is named only where the DNA matches it firmly. Expanded clones are given a class, and other clones once, few, many or no size at all.

>TRBV6-5|-|-|TRBJ1-5
CASSPGSVNQPQHF
TGTGCCAGCAGCCCGGGTTCCGTCAATCAGCCCCAGCATTTT
>TRBV6-1|few|TRBD1|TRBJ2-7
CASSGSRGRALLYYEQYF
TGTGCCAGCAGTGGATCCAGGGGGCGAGCCCTATTATACTACGAGCAGTACTTC
>TRBV7-2|-|TRBD2|TRBJ2-5
CASSFGTNQETQYF
TGTGCCAGCAGCTTCGGGACTAATCAAGAGACCCAGTACTTC
>TRBV5-1|-|-|TRBJ2-5
CASSPRLRAEQETQYF
TGCGCCAGCAGCCCGAGGTTGCGAGCGGAACAAGAGACCCAGTACTTC
>TRBV11-3|few|-|TRBJ2-7
CASSLGAATSSQQYF
TGTGCCAGCAGCTTAGGGGCCGCAACTAGTTCACAGCAGTACTTC
>TRBV11-2|-|TRBD2|TRBJ2-5
CASRGWGGVRETQYF
TGTGCCAGCAGGGGCTGGGGGGGAGTCAGAGAGACCCAGTACTTC
>TRBV28|-|-|TRBJ2-5
CASSSILGTQYF
TGTGCCAGCAGTTCAATTCTCGGGACCCAGTACTTC
>TRBV2|few|-|TRBJ2-3
CASTTASLVYF
TGTGCCAGCACGACGGCTAGCTTAGTGTATTTT
>TRBV19|-|-|TRBJ2-2
CASSIRVDGTGELFF
TGTGCCAGTAGTATCAGGGTCGATGGCACCGGGGAGCTGTTTTTT
>TRBV6-5|-|-|TRBJ1-5
CASRDVRAGQPQHF
TGTGCCAGCAGAGACGTCCGGGCCGGGCAGCCCCAGCATTTT
>TRBV5-4|-|TRBD2|TRBJ2-5
CASSSLPGLAGLQETQYF
TGTGCCAGCAGCTCCCTACCGGGACTAGCGGGTTTACAAGAGACCCAGTACTTC
>TRBV7-6|-|-|TRBJ1-1
CASSLALAGTVNTEAFF
TGTGCCAGCAGCTTAGCCCTAGCCGGGACCGTGAACACTGAAGCTTTCTTT
>TRBV28|-|-|TRBJ1-4
CASSLYGAIGEKLFF
TGTGCCAGCAGTTTATACGGGGCGATTGGAGAAAAACTGTTTTTT
>TRBV2|-|-|TRBJ1-5
CASSDEQTYSNQPQHF
TGTGCCAGCAGTGATGAGCAGACCTATAGCAATCAGCCCCAGCATTTT
>TRBV5-1|many|-|TRBJ2-5
CASSLFQGTNQETQYF
TGCGCCAGCAGCTTGTTTCAGGGGACTAACCAAGAGACCCAGTACTTC
>TRBV19|-|-|TRBJ1-3
CASSIPGTASNTIYF
TGTGCCAGTAGTATACCCGGGACGGCCTCGAACACCATATATTTT
>TRBV5-4|-|TRBD1|TRBJ2-7
CASSFTGTGDYEQYF
TGTGCCAGCAGCTTCACCGGGACAGGAGACTACGAGCAGTACTTC
>TRBV28|-|-|TRBJ2-3
CASRDSHTDTQYF
TGTGCCAGCCGGGACTCTCACACAGATACGCAGTATTTT
>TRBV14|-|TRBD2|TRBJ2-7
CASSPGLAGGPESYEQYF
TGTGCCAGCAGCCCGGGACTAGCGGGAGGGCCAGAGTCCTACGAGCAGTACTTC
>TRBV19|-|-|TRBJ1-2
CASSVLNQGGLGGYTF
TGTGCCAGTAGTGTATTGAACCAGGGAGGATTGGGTGGCTACACCTTC
>TRBV7-2|-|TRBD1|TRBJ1-1
CASSRQGGTEAFF
TGTGCCAGCAGCCGACAGGGGGGGACTGAAGCTTTCTTT
>TRBV7-6|-|-|TRBJ1-5
CASSLEMGGNQPQHF
TGTGCCAGCAGCTTAGAGATGGGAGGGAACCAGCCCCAGCATTTT
>TRBV29-1|-|-|TRBJ2-3
CSVQEASTDTQYF
TGCAGCGTGCAGGAAGCTAGCACAGATACGCAGTATTTT
>TRBV11-2|-|TRBD2|TRBJ2-3
CASSLEVRSGRVGDTQYF
TGTGCCAGCAGCTTAGAGGTCAGGAGCGGGAGAGTTGGAGATACGCAGTATTTT
>TRBV30|-|-|TRBJ2-7
CAWSVGGTRNEQYF
TGTGCCTGGAGTGTAGGTGGGACAAGGAACGAGCAGTACTTC
>TRBV27|once|TRBD2|TRBJ2-1
CASTPGTRLEQFF
TGTGCCAGCACACCCGGGACTAGGCTTGAGCAGTTCTTC
>TRBV20-1|-|-|TRBJ2-1
CSVLTHNEQFF
TGCAGTGTTCTTACCCACAATGAGCAGTTCTTC
>TRBV19|-|-|TRBJ2-2
CASRVTVLNTGELFF
TGTGCCAGTAGGGTGACAGTTTTGAACACCGGGGAGCTGTTTTTT
>TRBV7-9|-|-|TRBJ2-5
CASSNWETQYF
TGTGCCAGCAGTAATTGGGAGACCCAGTACTTC
>TRBV5-1|-|TRBD2|TRBJ2-2
CASSSTGDYYTGELFF
TGCGCCAGCAGCTCAACCGGGGACTACTACACCGGGGAGCTGTTTTTT
>TRBV6-6|few|-|TRBJ1-5
CASSSAGMGNQPQHF
TGTGCCAGCAGCAGCGCAGGCATGGGCAATCAGCCCCAGCATTTT
>TRBV29-1|few|TRBD2|TRBJ2-1
CSVEDRSGKSYNEQFF
TGCAGCGTTGAGGATCGTAGCGGGAAATCCTACAATGAGCAGTTCTTC
>TRBV28|-|-|TRBJ1-5
CASSGNQPQHF
TGTGCCAGCAGTGGGAATCAGCCCCAGCATTTT
>TRBV4-1|-|TRBD2|TRBJ2-1
CASSIRPGLEPDNEQFF
TGCGCCAGCAGCATTAGGCCGGGACTAGAGCCCGACAATGAGCAGTTCTTC
>TRBV9|few|TRBD2|TRBJ2-3
CASSVGGNGRATDTQYF
TGTGCCAGCAGCGTAGGGGGGAACGGGAGGGCCACAGATACGCAGTATTTT
>TRBV20-1|-|-|TRBJ2-1
CSASGPNEQFF
TGCAGTGCTAGCGGCCCGAATGAGCAGTTCTTC
>TRBV19|-|-|TRBJ2-7
CASTSTRGGGYEQYF
TGTGCCAGTACTAGCACGCGAGGAGGAGGGTACGAGCAGTACTTC
>TRBV20-1|few|-|TRBJ2-5
CSARYVWEQYF
TGCAGTGCTAGATATGTCTGGGAGCAGTACTTC
>TRBV9|-|TRBD1|TRBJ1-1
CASSAQQGGTEAFF
TGTGCCAGCAGCGCCCAACAGGGGGGGACTGAAGCTTTCTTT
>TRBV10-3|few|TRBD1|TRBJ1-3
CAISESAGTAGNTIYF
TGTGCCATCAGTGAGTCTGCCGGGACAGCTGGAAACACCATATATTTT
>TRBV19|-|-|TRBJ1-4
CASSIGGATNEKLFF
TGTGCCAGTAGTATAGGCGGGGCAACTAATGAAAAACTGTTTTTT
>TRBV18|once|TRBD2|TRBJ2-7
CASSPRGGGPYEQYF
TGTGCCAGCTCCCCTCGGGGCGGGGGACCCTACGAGCAGTACTTC
>TRBV5-1|-|TRBD2|TRBJ2-1
CASSLAPGLEGNEQFF
TGCGCCAGCAGCTTGGCCCCGGGACTAGAGGGTAATGAGCAGTTCTTC
>TRBV27|-|-|TRBJ1-5
CASSSRGRGLSGFSNQPQHF
TGTGCCAGCAGTAGCCGGGGAAGGGGCCTCTCCGGTTTTAGCAATCAGCCCCAGCATTTT
>TRBV5-1|-|TRBD2|TRBJ2-7
CASSPTSGRPYEQYF
TGCGCCAGCAGCCCGACTAGCGGGAGACCCTACGAGCAGTACTTC
>TRBV30|-|-|TRBJ2-5
CAWSVLGVQETQYF
TGTGCCTGGAGTGTATTGGGGGTACAAGAGACCCAGTACTTC
>TRBV11-3|-|-|TRBJ2-3
CASSRIGGEDTQYF
TGTGCCAGCAGCCGTATCGGCGGTGAAGATACGCAGTATTTT
>TRBV9|-|-|TRBJ2-1
CASSVALGQYNEQFF
TGTGCCAGCAGCGTAGCTCTGGGGCAATACAATGAGCAGTTCTTC
>TRBV5-1|once|TRBD1|TRBJ2-1
CASSLGTGYYNEQFF
TGCGCCAGCAGCTTGGGGACAGGGTACTACAATGAGCAGTTCTTC
>TRBV5-1|many|TRBD2|TRBJ2-3
CASGLAGVFADTQYF
TGCGCCAGCGGACTAGCGGGAGTGTTCGCAGATACGCAGTATTTT
>TRBV12-5|-|TRBD2|TRBJ2-1
CASGLGTSGRDNEQFF
TGTGCTAGTGGGTTGGGAACTAGCGGGAGAGACAATGAGCAGTTCTTC
>TRBV2|-|TRBD2|TRBJ2-1
CAMATRAGGGSSYNEQFF
TGTGCCATGGCGACTAGGGCGGGAGGGGGGAGTTCCTACAATGAGCAGTTCTTC
>TRBV5-6|many|-|TRBJ1-4
CASSLISSRAEKLFF
TGTGCCAGCAGCTTAATCTCGTCGAGGGCGGAAAAACTGTTTTTT
>TRBV7-7|-|TRBD1|TRBJ1-4
CASSFYRGTTSEKLFF
TGTGCCAGCAGCTTCTACAGGGGGACCACTTCTGAAAAACTGTTTTTT
>TRBV6-6|-|TRBD2|TRBJ2-2
CASSLQREHGELFF
TGTGCCAGCAGTCTTCAGCGGGAGCACGGGGAGCTGTTTTTT
>TRBV19|-|-|TRBJ1-3
CASSIGGTGNTIYF
TGTGCCAGTAGTATCGGGGGAACTGGAAACACCATATATTTT
>TRBV7-9|-|-|TRBJ2-7
CASSLVSSEQYF
TGTGCCAGCAGCTTAGTGTCTTCCGAGCAGTACTTC
>TRBV10-2|-|-|TRBJ1-4
CASRDSWDEKLFF
TGCGCCAGCAGGGACAGTTGGGATGAAAAACTGTTTTTT
>TRBV10-1|-|-|TRBJ1-2
CASSESGVAYGYTF
TGCGCCAGCAGTGAATCCGGGGTGGCCTATGGCTACACCTTC